This T cell receptor (beta chain) was sequenced in a study of cytomegalovirus exposure and HLA in healthy donors (dated by TCRdb to 2016 to 2017). For the study in its entirety: An earlier analysis of some 620 of the donors reported approximately 280 Gb of sequence data and about 120 million unique TCR beta sequences obtained from about 170 million T cells. An early release that covered about 600 HLA-typed donors contained 250 to 350 gigabases of sequencing data and 70 million to 100 million unique TCR sequences. Of the roughly 400 genotyped donors, 81% fell in the genetic ancestry cluster associated with self-reported Caucasian donors. The study was designed to test whether signatures of past pathogen exposure could be identified by cataloging public T cell receptors. The study used immunosequencing to profile the T cell repertoires of more than 650 subjects and linked those repertoires to cytomegalovirus serostatus. In addition to the first cohort of 666 subjects, a separate validation cohort of 100 to 150 different subjects was used. To predict cytomegalovirus infection status, the study brought together high-throughput TCR immunosequencing, statistical association of individual TCRs with disease status, and machine learning. In a later analysis, previously published TCR beta repertoires from more than 500 donors were re-analyzed and high-resolution HLA genotyping was added so that TCR occurrence patterns could be studied. In the later analysis, no new phenotypic data were used to find candidate immune exposures; instead, reliance was placed on TCR beta sequences and their occurrence across donors. In an earlier analysis of 587 of the donors, high-throughput TCR beta sequencing was used to judge whether each TCR beta V gene segment behaved as functional or pseudogenic. Donor age, sex, ethnicity and CMV serostatus were compiled alongside the repertoire data. In a later genetic analysis, genome-wide SNP genotypes for about 55% of the roughly 700 donors were used, and that subset was treated as a discovery cohort. All discovery cohort repertoires had been generated using a single sequencing platform. HLA typing included class I and class II loci at four-digit resolution. The number of typed donors differed by locus: about 629-640 for A, B, C, DRB1 and DQB1; 500 to 550 for DQA1; roughly 600 for DPA1; and some 450 for DPB1. Several DR-DQ haplotypes were treated as single units for association and clustering because of strong linkage in the cohort. Among some 400 genotyped donors of the cohort, an average of approximately 220,000 unique TCR beta nucleotide sequences was sequenced per donor, of which 15% to 20% were non-productive. Beyond this particular receptor, the publication reports: A later analysis found that most CMV-associated TCR beta chains appeared HLA-restricted, with HLA associations seemingly driven largely by CMV exposure. The classifier was reported to diagnose cytomegalovirus status with high specificity and sensitivity in both the original and validation cohorts. Because the 87-base-pair reads could not distinguish some IMGT-functional V segments, including TRBV6-2 and TRBV6-3, those segments were excluded. The cohort was sequenced for TCR beta chains only, and without alpha or paired-chain data the features that could be detected were limited. A group of highly shared sequence variants was considered likely to be a technical artifact of the sequencing pipeline. Presence/absence analyses assumed roughly uniform sequencing depth across donors, an assumption that may not hold. When HLA alleles, especially DR and DQ, strongly co-occurred, TCR associations were difficult to assign to individual alleles. In a later analysis, HLA-associated TCR beta chains showed more clonal expansion and lower generation probabilities than non-associated chains that were equally common. Three of the identified cytomegalovirus-associated TCR beta chains were confirmed in vitro to be specific for cytomegalovirus antigens. Immune exposure information for the cohort was limited to CMV serostatus. The authors suggested that the approach could potentially be generalized to other disease states and immunological phenotypes. In a later analysis, several top co-occurrence clusters were reported to appear linked to parvovirus B19, influenza, CMV and Epstein-Barr virus. Most TCR sequences were seen in very few donors, while some public TCRs were found in many individuals. The study listed 150 to 200 TCR beta chains as associated with cytomegalovirus. Because some donors lacked HLA typing at each locus, the association tests relied only on the typed subset. In a later analysis, some 18,000 TCR beta sequences were associated with specific HLA alleles at a false discovery rate of 0.05. In a later genetic analysis, fewer N-insertions in productive TCRs were reported among donors in an Asian-associated ancestry cluster than the approximately 710-donor mean. A further reported finding was that TCR beta sequences accurately predicted the HLA-A and HLA-B alleles for most subjects in the first cohort. Correlated functional status among segregating V segments might be attributable to linkage disequilibrium, but an unknown experimental factor could not be ruled out. An association between a missense DCLRE1C variant and V-gene and J-gene trimming of TCR beta chains was found in a later genetic analysis and replicated in an independent cohort. In an earlier analysis of 587 of the donors, most TCR beta V segments were observed in productive rearrangements about 87% or about 30% of the time, broadly matching IMGT annotations. Because counts were too low, some 16 rarely observed V segments, including chromosome 9 orphons, were excluded from the earlier analysis of 587 of the donors. In a later analysis, TCR association rates were found to vary across HLA loci, with the most associated TCRs seen for DRB1 alleles and the fewest for HLA-C alleles.

V loses 5 bases of germline sequence and J loses 1 base, and the interval between the two ends is 12 bases. The cysteine opens and the phenylalanine closes a CDR3 of 14 amino acids. Only the CDR3 part of the read is kept: 42 bases, read in frame from the first base. The germline V gene yields SGHTA for CDR1 and FQGNSA for CDR2. Remarks on this clone: No antigen is known for it. Base-call qualities are not available, and no considerably larger clone is one nucleotide away.

To prepare the library, the immunoSEQ multiplex PCR assay was applied. A mixture of 60 forward primers for TCR Vbeta segments and 13 reverse primers for TCR Jbeta segments was used in the multiplex PCR. A multiplex PCR assay on genomic DNA amplified the CDR3 region of rearranged TCR beta genes. The amplified TCR beta libraries were sequenced on the Illumina HiSeq System as 87-base-pair reads. Per the original workflow: A later analysis tallied about 77 million unique TCR beta chains across the 666 repertoires, and some 10 million of those chains were shared by two or more donors. Raw reads were error-corrected and collapsed into unique sequences with a nearest-neighbor algorithm that merged closely related sequences to remove PCR and sequencing errors. To assign V, D and J gene segments, CDR3 sequences were aligned to IMGT reference sequences. For a sequence to be retained, a match of at least six nucleotides was required to both a V gene segment and a J gene segment. A rearrangement counted as productive if the CDR3 had no stop codons and remained in frame with V and J, and every other rearrangement counted as non-productive. Following IMGT convention, CDR3 was defined as the stretch from the second conserved V-encoded cysteine up to the conserved J-encoded phenylalanine. The earlier analysis of 550 to 650 of the donors excluded any sequence lacking an unambiguous match to a single V gene segment. In an earlier analysis of approximately 500 of the donors, a V segment was called functional when productive rearrangements were above 56.7%, and segregating when the standard deviation between donors exceeded 5%. A statistical classification framework was built to diagnose cytomegalovirus status from the catalog of TCR beta chain sequences. In a later analysis, V and J genes were assigned by comparing TCR nucleotide sequences against IMGT/GENE-DB human TR gene sequences. In a later analysis, CDR3 sequences and most-parsimonious VDJ recombination scenarios were assigned using the TCRdist pipeline. In a later analysis, every TCR beta chain was defined by the combination of its CDR3 amino acid sequence and its V-gene family, and reads without a unique V-gene family were dropped. To address suspected cross-contamination and a sequencing artifact, a later analysis removed under 600 highly shared, low-generation-probability nucleotide sequences. In a later analysis, a clonal expansion index was calculated for each public chain from normalized within-repertoire ranks of inferred template counts. A later analysis computed generation probabilities with a VDJ recombination model fitted to out-of-frame rearrangements, and checked the results against IGoR. Hypergeometric tests were used in a later analysis to score TCR-TCR, TCR-HLA and TCR-CMV co-occurrence, with a repertoire-size bias correction applied to the TCR pairs. False discovery rates were estimated in a later analysis by permuting HLA or CMV assignments 20 times. In a later analysis, co-occurring TCRs were grouped with DBSCAN, and TCRdist sequence similarity was added when clustering was performed within HLA-allele-positive subsets. Co-occurrence clustering excluded repertoires with fewer than 30,000 or more than 120,000 public chains, plus five with anomalous nucleotide sharing. Held by TCRdb, this immuneACCESS table contains in-frame sequences only and omits some clones. Under half of the omission traces to an unresolved V gene where checked; the cause of the rest is unknown. The V and J calls and the clone size are those of that table, but D and trimming were determined from the DNA. Across this sample there are around 200,000 clones, with over 70% seen only once. Of the sample, over 2.5% falls within the top ten clones.

The cohort consisted of some 730 healthy bone marrow donors. At the time of sampling, all cohort members were nominally healthy, though unrecorded immune exposures were likely present. The donor tested CMV seronegative and was one of the 352 seronegative cohort members. Each donor provided a peripheral blood sample, and peripheral blood mononuclear cells were used for TCR beta sequencing. Genomic DNA extraction from the blood cell samples was performed with the Qiagen DNeasy Blood Extraction Kit. The clonotype was recovered from a male donor in good health and CMV-seronegative. This sequence uses TRBV7-2 and TRBJ2-7, with a tentative D gene TRBD2 over 5 matching bases. The sequencing input was PBMCs. The DNA sequence follows: TGTGCCAGCAGCCCCGGACTGAATTCCTACGAGCAGTACTTC. The resulting protein is CASSPGLNSYEQYF.